Following are 8 T cell receptor beta chains from one sample sequenced in a study of patients and donors after allogeneic stem cell transplantation. TCRdb fed the RT-PCR reads into MiXCR, producing one record per CDR3 protein. The table includes about a million distinct CDR3 sequences, more than 15% detected once. The source material was blood, either unsorted or a sorted T cell fraction (not recorded which). These receptors all come from a human donor who was either an allogeneic HSCT recipient or a stem cell or donor lymphocyte infusion donor (not recorded which). It is not recorded whose cells these are; they may come from a transplant donor.

Only a few counts were recorded for this clonotype. The V and J genes are TRBV6-1 and TRBJ1-3; 7 nucleotides line up with TRBD1. Germline V gene data show CDR1 as MNHNS and CDR2 as SASEGT. This CDR3 comprises 14 residues. J lost 1 base, V lost 8 bases, and 5 bases had no gene match. CDR3 bases: TGTGCCAGCCTCCTCAGGGGGTCTGGAAACACCATATATTTT. It translates to CASLLRGSGNTIYF.

The chain employs TRBV5-1 and TRBJ1-1; D possibly corresponds to TRBD1 (6 bases). Between the trimmed V and J ends, which lost 1 base and 2 bases, there was a span of 12 bases. CDR1 SGHRS and CDR2 YFSETQ come from the germline V gene. This CDR3 region has 15 residues. Written as DNA, the CDR3 is TGCGCCAGCAGCTTGTTGACAGGTAGAAACACTGAAGCTTTCTTT. Protein sequence: CASSLLTGRNTEAFF.

A few counts support this clonotype. The V gene is TRBV13, the J gene TRBJ2-7, with D possibly matching TRBD2 (6 bases). Between the trimmed V and J ends, which lost 0 bases and 2 bases, there was a span of 20 bases. The CDR3 has 18 residues. Germline V lookup: CDR1 PRHDT, CDR2 FYEKMQ (reference sequence). The chain's CDR3 is CASSLGVQGGTKAYEQYF. In DNA form, the CDR3 reads TGTGCCAGCAGCTTAGGTGTTCAGGGAGGAACTAAAGCCTACGAGCAGTACTTC. Full variable domain (remainder filled in from reference TRBV13 and TRBJ2-7): AAGVIQSPRHLIKEKRETATLKCYPIPRHDTVYWYQQGPGQDPQFLISFYEKMQSDKGSIPDRFSAQQFSDYHSELNMSSLELGDSALYFCASSLGVQGGTKAYEQYFGPGTRLTVT.

At least ten counts were recorded for this clonotype. The J gene is TRBJ2-5, the V gene TRBV20-1, with 13 nucleotides matching TRBD2. Germline V gene sequence: CDR1 DFQATT, CDR2 SNEGSKA (reference sequence). The V and J ends lost 3 bases and 2 bases, in that order; junction bases with no gene match: 3. The CDR3 runs 15 residues. The CDR3 sequence: CSASKLAGGQETQYF. DNA for the CDR3: TGCAGTGCTAGTAAACTAGCGGGGGGGCAAGAGACCCAGTACTTC.

This clonotype appeared a few times. The J gene is TRBJ2-7, the V gene TRBV7-9, with a tentative D call TRBD2 (6 bases). Deletions cut 4 bases from V and 5 bases from J, with 18 bases between. Looked up from germline, CDR1 is SEHNR and CDR2 is FQNEAQ (reference sequence). The CDR3 loop spans 15 amino acids. The CDR3, as DNA: TGTGCCAGCAGCTCATTGTGGCTGCCGGGGGACGAGCAGTACTTC. Translating gives CASSSLWLPGDEQYF.

This clonotype was seen only a few times. V usage is TRBV10-3 and J usage is TRBJ2-7; possible D gene TRBD1, 6 bases. This CDR3 comprises 12 residues. Trimming took off 7 bases at V and 3 bases at J, with 10 bases between the two ends. Germline V gene lookup returns CDR1 ENHRY and CDR2 SYGVKD. CDR3 nucleotide sequence: TGTGCCATCACCGAGGACAGCTACGAGCAGTACTTC. Amino acid sequence: CAITEDSYEQYF.

This chain connects TRBV10-3 to TRBJ1-5; D remains ambiguous. Looked up from germline, CDR1 is ENHRY and CDR2 is SYGVKD. This CDR3 spans 15 amino acids. Trimming removed 3 bases from V and 0 bases from J, with 9 bases in between. The CDR3 coding sequence is TGTGCCATCAGTGACCTAAGCTATAGCAATCAGCCCCAGCATTTT. As protein: CAISDLSYSNQPQHF.

The sample holds a few counts of this clonotype. The chain has TRBV20-1 and TRBJ2-5; 9 nucleotides match TRBD2. CDR1 DFQATT and CDR2 SNEGSKA come from the germline V gene (reference sequence). The CDR3 is made up of 16 amino acids. J lost 1 base, V lost 3 bases, and 9 bases had no gene match. This CDR3 is CSASRPLAGSQETQYF. In DNA form, the CDR3 reads TGCAGTGCTAGTCGTCCGCTAGCGGGGTCCCAAGAGACCCAGTACTTC.